These 29 T cell receptor beta chains share one sample of origin, sequenced in a study of breast tumors, draining lymph nodes, adjacent tissues. Samples came from axillary lymph nodes draining the breast cancer. MiXCR, applied by TCRdb to the multiplex PCR reads, yields one record per CDR3 protein. This sample carries a few hundred thousand distinct CDR3 sequences, nearly 35% of them seen once, and the ten largest clones take 3% to 4.5%. Material for sequencing was axillary lymph node tissue. Receptor source: a female donor with breast cancer. Some clones in this sample may be carry-over from other donors' samples.

V and J are TRBV14 and TRBJ2-1; 10 bases line up with TRBD1. Per germline, CDR1 SGHDN and CDR2 FVKESK. V lost 0 bases and J lost 12; bases outside the gene matches: 11. CDR3 size: 16 residues. For the CDR3, the DNA is TGTGCCAGCAGCCAAGATCTAGGACAGGGGGTCCATGGGCAGTTCTTC. Amino acids: CASSQDLGQGVHGQFF. The variable domain in full, completed from reference TRBV14 and TRBJ2-1, reads EAGVTQFPSHSVIEKGQTVTLRCDPISGHDNLYWYRRVMGKEIKFLLHFVKESKQDESGMPNNRFLAERTGGTYSTLKVQPAELEDSGVYFCASSQDLGQGVHGQFFGPGTRLTVL.

At least ten counts were recorded for this clonotype. V and J are TRBV24-1 and TRBJ2-6, with 8 nucleotides matching TRBD1. The germline CDR1 and CDR2 sequences are KGHDR and SFDVKD. V dropped 4 bases and J dropped 4; count of bases not matched to a gene: 5. The CDR3 consists of 16 residues. The CDR3: CATSDPDRGGANVLTF. In DNA form, the CDR3 reads TGTGCCACCAGTGACCCTGACAGGGGAGGGGCCAACGTCCTGACTTTC.

This clonotype was counted many times. The chain carries TRBV7-9 and TRBJ1-2, with TRBD1 identical over 8 bases. The CDR3 covers 14 residues. Germline loops: CDR1 SEHNR, CDR2 FQNEAQ (reference sequence). The junction had 7 bases not matched to a gene; V was cut back by 4 bases and J by 6 bases. CDR3 amino acids: CASSSFGQGDGYTF. In DNA form, the CDR3 reads TGTGCCAGCAGCTCCTTTGGACAGGGAGATGGCTACACCTTC.

Many counts were recorded for this clonotype. V is TRBV11-3 and J is TRBJ2-1; 9 positions match TRBD2. The CDR3 spans 14 residues. CDR1 and CDR2 from the germline V gene are SGHNT and YENEEA. Unmatched junction bases numbered 7, after V lost 5 bases and J lost 8 bases. The CDR3 nucleotides are TGTGCCAGCAGCGTTAGCGGGAGAGTCGATGAGCAGTTCTTC. As protein: CASSVSGRVDEQFF. Full variable domain (rest looked up from reference TRBV11-3 and TRBJ2-1): EAGVVQSPRYKIIEKKQPVAFWCNPISGHNTLYWYLQNLGQGPELLIRYENEEAVDDSQLPKDRFSAERLKGVDSTLKIQPAELGDSAVYLCASSVSGRVDEQFFGPGTRLTVL.

The V and J genes are TRBV9 and TRBJ2-3, with 10 bases aligning to TRBD1. CDR1 and CDR2 (germline): SGDLS, YYNGEE. The CDR3 contains 15 residues. Losses at the gene ends were 2 bases for V and 2 bases for J; bases not matched to a gene: 2. The CDR3 DNA reads TGTGCCAGCAGCGTTGGGACAGGGGACACAGATACGCAGTATTTT. Translated, it gives CASSVGTGDTDTQYF.

The chain uses TRBV7-9 and TRBJ2-1; 7 bases match TRBD2. V gave up 6 bases and J gave up 0 bases; unmatched junction bases: 14. Germline V gene sequence: CDR1 SEHNR, CDR2 FQNEAQ (reference sequence). There are 18 residues in the CDR3. CDR3 sequence: CASRIVNSGSSSYNEQFF. Written as DNA, the CDR3 is TGTGCCAGCAGAATAGTCAATAGCGGGTCCAGCTCCTACAATGAGCAGTTCTTC.

This clonotype has a handful of counts. The rearrangement links TRBV3-1 to TRBJ2-2; D unresolved. The CDR3 spans 16 residues. The germline CDR1 and CDR2 sequences are LGHDT and YNNKEL (reference sequence). V lost 1 base and J 2 bases, leaving 11 bases between the germline ends. CDR3 in amino acids: CASSQGRPGNTGELFF. The DNA of the CDR3 is TGTGCCAGCAGCCAAGGCCGACCGGGTAACACCGGGGAGCTGTTTTTT.

The J gene is TRBJ2-7, the V gene TRBV3-1; a weak D match, TRBD2 (6 bases). V lost 3 bases to trimming and J lost 0 bases, with 15 bases between them. CDR3 size: 16 residues. CDR1 is LGHDT, CDR2 YNNKEL, per germline (reference sequence). As DNA, the CDR3 is TGTGCCAGCAGCCATTCCGGGACTCCAAACTCCTACGAGCAGTACTTC. It yields the protein CASSHSGTPNSYEQYF.

In its sample, this clonotype was seen many times. The rearrangement uses TRBV7-6 and TRBJ2-1, with TRBD2 matching over 12 bases. There are 16 residues in the CDR3. V lost 5 bases to trimming and J lost 3 bases; unmatched junction nucleotides: 5. Germline assignment: CDR1 SGHVS and CDR2 FNYEAQ. DNA for the CDR3: TGTGCCAGCAGCGCACAGGGACTAGCGGGCTACAATGAGCAGTTCTTC. It is translated as CASSAQGLAGYNEQFF.

V and J are TRBV6-6 and TRBJ2-5; a possible D gene is TRBD1 (6 bases). Germline-derived CDR1 and CDR2 are MNHNY and SVGAGI (reference sequence). V dropped 4 bases and J dropped 9 bases, with 15 bases sitting between them. There are 13 residues in the CDR3. The CDR3 is CASSWDIGQPQYF. Here the CDR3 DNA reads TGTGCCAGCAGTTGGGACATTGGGCAGCCCCAGTACTTC.

This clonotype showed up many times. The CDR3 spells CSASGLAGGTYEQYF. For the CDR3, the DNA is TGCAGTGCTAGTGGACTAGCGGGGGGAACCTACGAGCAGTACTTC. This chain joins TRBV20-1 and TRBJ2-7; 14 bases line up with TRBD2. The V gene's germline CDR1 is DFQATT and CDR2 SNEGSKA (reference sequence). The CDR3 extends over 15 amino acids. Germline trimming cut 3 bases from V and 2 bases from J; bases unmatched to any gene: 3.

This clonotype was observed at least ten times. The rearrangement joins TRBV29-1 to TRBJ2-2; D might be TRBD1 (5 bases). The CDR3 sequence is 15 residues long. V shed 4 bases and J shed 0 bases, with 12 bases lying between them. In germline, CDR1 is SQVTM, CDR2 ANQGSEA. In DNA, the CDR3 is TGCAGCGTTGTGCAGGGCAGAACGAACACCGGGGAGCTGTTTTTT. Its protein product is CSVVQGRTNTGELFF.

The J gene is TRBJ2-7, the V gene TRBV27; D possibly corresponds to TRBD1 (8 bases). Trimming removed 5 bases from V and 4 bases from J, with 15 bases in between. The CDR3 spans 14 residues. Germline V gene lookup returns CDR1 MNHEY and CDR2 SMNVEV (reference sequence). The CDR3, as DNA: TGTGCCAGCAGTGTGACAGGGGAGGGGTACGAGCAGTACTTC. Encoded protein: CASSVTGEGYEQYF.

To note about this clonotype: The missing conserved phenylalanine or tryptophan at the end of this CDR3 makes a read error likely. V and J are TRBV7-2 and TRBJ2-5, with D possibly matching TRBD1 (6 bases). Germline V CDR1 and CDR2: SGHTA, FQGNSA. The CDR3 loop spans 15 amino acids. Trimming left V 3 bases short and J 0 bases short, with 11 bases between. CDR3 bases: TGTGCCAGCAGCTTGGGGCAGGGGCACCAAGAGACCCAGTACTGC. The encoded protein is CASSLGQGHQETQYC.

The chain is built from TRBV29-1 and TRBJ2-1; 10 bases fit TRBD2. V was clipped by 8 bases and J by 7 bases; unmatched bases: 8. The CDR3 spans 13 residues. CDR1 is SQVTM and CDR2 is ANQGSEA in the germline V gene. The CDR3 DNA reads as TGCAGCTCATCTAGCGGGGGACTGAATGAGCAGTTCTTC. It translates to CSSSSGGLNEQFF.

This clonotype was seen a few times. V is TRBV7-9 and J is TRBJ1-6, with 8 bases lining up with TRBD1. The CDR3 contains 14 residues. J gave up 9 bases and V 5 bases, and 6 bases lay outside the gene matches. Germline V gives CDR1 SEHNR, CDR2 FQNEAQ (reference sequence). The CDR3, as DNA: TGTGCCAGCAGCCTCGACAGGGGAGGTTCACCCCTCCACTTT. Translating it yields CASSLDRGGSPLHF.

This sequence joins TRBV6-2 or TRBV6-3 and TRBJ2-5, with unresolved D. Germline CDR1 MNHEY, CDR2 SVGEGT. Trimming took off 2 bases at V and 3 bases at J, with 4 bases between the two ends. This CDR3 region has 12 residues. The CDR3 DNA sequence: TGTGCCAGCAGTTACGGGAAAGAGACCCAGTACTTC. This codes for CASSYGKETQYF.

About this clonotype: This may stem from a read error, because a much larger clone lies one nucleotide away. The chain joins TRBV5-6 to TRBJ1-2, with D unresolved. The V gene lost 0 bases and the J gene lost 2 bases, with 11 bases spanning the gap. CDR1 and CDR2 from the germline V gene are SGHDT and YYEEEE. The CDR3 contains 15 residues. CDR3 bases: TGTGCCAGCAGCTTGGGAGACACGTTCAACTATGGCTACACCTTC. It is translated as CASSLGDTFNYGYTF.

This clonotype was detected ten times or more. The rearrangement links TRBV2 to TRBJ1-2; D is uncertain. This CDR3 region has 12 residues. Germline CDR1 and CDR2: SNHLY and FYNNEI. The ends were cut back, 2 bases at V and 4 bases at J, with 5 bases in the middle. CDR3 sequence: CASSESAYGYTF. The CDR3 region has the DNA TGTGCCAGCAGTGAAAGTGCCTATGGCTACACCTTC.

V usage is TRBV20-1 and J usage is TRBJ1-6; D is unclear. Germline V gene sequence: CDR1 DFQATT, CDR2 SNEGSKA (reference sequence). This CDR3 spans 13 amino acids. The CDR3 sequence: CSQDPGANSPLHF. CDR3 sequence (DNA): TGCAGCCAAGATCCGGGAGCGAATTCACCCCTCCACTTT.

In this sample, this clonotype turned up many times. J is TRBJ1-2 and V is TRBV18; possible D gene TRBD1, 5 bases. The CDR3 sequence is 14 residues long. Trimming took off 0 bases at V and 2 bases at J, with 7 bases between the two ends. The germline V gene has CDR1 KGHSH and CDR2 LQKENI. DNA of the CDR3: TGTGCCAGCTCACCACCGGGGGGAAACTATGGCTACACCTTC. Amino acids: CASSPPGGNYGYTF.

This clonotype was counted many times. This chain connects TRBV9 to TRBJ2-7; D might be TRBD2 (6 bases). The germline CDR1 and CDR2 sequences are SGDLS and YYNGEE. Trimming pared 0 bases from V and 5 bases from J, leaving 21 bases between. The CDR3 is 17 amino acids. In DNA form, the CDR3 reads TGTGCCAGCAGCGTAGCTACCGGTTATGGAGGAGGGGACGAGCAGTACTTC. Protein product: CASSVATGYGGGDEQYF.

This clonotype was seen repeatedly, ten times or more. The chain couples TRBV9 to TRBJ2-1; 12 positions agree with TRBD2. CDR1 and CDR2 from the germline V gene are SGDLS and YYNGEE. Germline trimming cut 3 bases from V and 15 bases from J; bases unmatched to any gene: 10. The CDR3 runs to 14 residues. Here the CDR3 reads CASSDPSSGGARFF. The CDR3 region has the DNA TGTGCCAGCAGCGACCCCTCTAGCGGGGGGGCGCGGTTCTTC.

This clonotype was observed at least ten times. V and J are TRBV30 and TRBJ2-7; 7 bases are a match to TRBD2. Germline CDR1 reads GTSNPN; CDR2 reads SVGIG (reference sequence). The CDR3 sequence is 14 residues long. V shed 0 bases and J 3 bases; nucleotides not matched to a gene: 5. CDR3 loop: CAWSVLAGVYEQYF. As DNA, the CDR3 is TGTGCCTGGAGTGTACTGGCGGGAGTCTACGAGCAGTACTTC.

Regarding this clonotype: A much larger clone lies a single base off, so this may be a read error. The gene calls are TRBV4-2 and TRBJ2-1, with D possibly matching TRBD1 (6 bases). CDR3 length equals 14 residues. The V and J ends lost 7 bases and 6 bases respectively, with 16 bases between them. CDR1 LGHNA and CDR2 YNFKEQ come from the germline V gene. The CDR3, as DNA: TGTGCCAGCAACCCGGGACAAACTTGCAATGAGCAGTTCTTC. Translating gives CASNPGQTCNEQFF.

This clonotype has at least ten counts. The rearrangement joins TRBV20-1 to TRBJ2-1, with TRBD1 as a possible D gene (6 bases). V was shortened by 3 bases and J by 5 bases, with 17 bases between the two germline ends. The germline gives CDR1 DFQATT, CDR2 SNEGSKA (reference sequence). The CDR3 contains 15 residues. The CDR3, as DNA: TGCAGTGCTAGGACTACAACGACAGGAAACAATGAGCAGTTCTTC. This gives the protein CSARTTTTGNNEQFF.

There are many counts of this clonotype. The V gene is TRBV7-9, the J gene TRBJ2-3, with D hard to call. The CDR3 consists of 13 residues. Germline V gene lookup returns CDR1 SEHNR and CDR2 FQNEAQ (reference sequence). With 1 base removed from V and 6 bases from J, the gap between germline ends came to 8 bases. This chain's CDR3 is CASSLVTADTQYF. Here the CDR3 DNA reads TGTGCCAGCAGCTTAGTTACAGCGGATACGCAGTATTTT.

This clonotype was found many times. V usage is TRBV7-8 and J usage is TRBJ1-2, with D possibly TRBD1 on 6 matching bases. CDR1 and CDR2 (germline): SGHVS, FQNEAQ. This CDR3 contains 14 residues. V was clipped by 6 bases and J by 6 bases, with 17 bases between them. The CDR3 is CASRLSEGENGYTF. CDR3 in DNA: TGTGCCAGCAGGCTATCAGAGGGGGAAAATGGCTACACCTTC.

V and J are TRBV7-9 and TRBJ2-3; TRBD1 matches at 9 bases. This CDR3 spans 19 amino acids. Germline V gene sequence: CDR1 SEHNR, CDR2 FQNEAQ (reference sequence). V lost 3 bases, J lost 0 bases, and 13 bases stayed unmatched. CDR3 in amino acids: CASSLRTGVFRSSTDTQYF. CDR3 in DNA: TGTGCCAGCAGCTTGAGGACAGGGGTATTCCGGTCTAGCACAGATACGCAGTATTTT.